This entry features one TCR beta chain sequence. Authors' data handling: The assay estimated nucleated cells by amplifying reference gene primers. The assay was immunoSEQ multiplex PCR, and TCRdb's table has in-frame clones only and misses some. Clone size and the V and J calls come from that table; the DNA yielded D and trimming. Of about 71,000 clones in the sample, more than 80% were seen once. Per the germline V gene, CDR1 is LGHNT and CDR2 is FRNRAP. The V segment lost 3 bases and the J segment 1 base; nucleotides outside the gene matches: 3. The CDR3 totals 15 residues. The source of the sample is a study of blood T cell repertoires in COVID-19. Overall study context: Researchers got acute and convalescent COVID-19 samples from the United States, Italy and Spain. T cells, B-cell-depleted T cells, or PBMCs provided the cDNA or gDNA that served as material.

The sequenced sample consisted of peripheral blood. This chain connects TRBV12-5 to TRBJ2-3, with 8 bases that match TRBD2. The clonotype originates from a young man with acute or convalescent COVID-19. CDR3 in DNA: TGTGCTAGTGGTTTCAGAGCGGGGGGCACAGATACGCAGTATTTT. Translated: CASGFRAGGTDTQYF. Full variable domain (remainder filled in from reference TRBV12-5 and TRBJ2-3): DARVTQTPRHKVTEMGQEVTMRCQPILGHNTVFWYRQTMMQGLELLAYFRNRAPLDDSGMPKDRFSAEMPDATLATLKIQPSEPRDSAVYFCASGFRAGGTDTQYFGPGTRLTVL.